The rows below give T cell receptor beta chains drawn from one sample of a study of shared clonotypes between healthy human individuals. Profiled with immunoSEQ multiplex PCR; TCRdb holds only in-frame clones, not every one. The sample holds around 500,000 clones, approximately 81% seen once. Sequenced material: PBMCs. These receptors originate from a woman aged 40 to 50 in good health. Some clones in this sample may be carry-over from other donors' samples. Each CDR3 is given with its conserved first and last residue. Fields, in order: J gene, clone size, V gene, D gene, CDR3 DNA, CDR3 protein. A D gene is named only where the DNA matches it firmly. Rows may omit the clone size; those that give it use once, few, many or a size class.

j_call: TRBJ2-7
clone_size: NA
v_call: TRBV4-2
d_call: NA
cdr3_nt: TGTGCCAGCAGCCAAGCGGACAGCCTCTACGAGCAGTACTTC
cdr3_aa: CASSQADSLYEQYF

j_call: TRBJ1-2
clone_size: few
v_call: TRBV5-1
d_call: NA
cdr3_nt: TGCGCCAGCAGCTTGTGGGCTCGCGGGGGCCAGGATGGCTACACCTTC
cdr3_aa: CASSLWARGGQDGYTF

j_call: TRBJ2-7
clone_size: NA
v_call: TRBV5-1
d_call: TRBD2
cdr3_nt: TGCGCCAGCAGCTTGACAGCGGGAGGCCCTCTCGAGCAGTACTTC
cdr3_aa: CASSLTAGGPLEQYF

j_call: TRBJ2-7
clone_size: many
v_call: TRBV7-8
d_call: NA
cdr3_nt: TGTGCCAGCAGCTTTATCCCCTCCTACGAGCAGTACTTC
cdr3_aa: CASSFIPSYEQYF

j_call: TRBJ2-7
clone_size: NA
v_call: TRBV19
d_call: TRBD2
cdr3_nt: TGTGCCAGTAGTACTTTAGCGGGAGGGCCCTACGAGCAGTACTTC
cdr3_aa: CASSTLAGGPYEQYF

j_call: TRBJ2-5
clone_size: NA
v_call: TRBV29-1
d_call: NA
cdr3_nt: TGCAGCGTTGTGGGGGTCGGGGAGACCCAGTACTTC
cdr3_aa: CSVVGVGETQYF

j_call: TRBJ2-3
clone_size: NA
v_call: TRBV27
d_call: TRBD1
cdr3_nt: TGTGCCAGCAGCTACGTGGGACAGGGTGCAGATACGCAGTATTTT
cdr3_aa: CASSYVGQGADTQYF

j_call: TRBJ1-2
clone_size: once
v_call: TRBV11-2
d_call: TRBD1
cdr3_nt: TGTGCCAGCAGCACCGACAGGGAATATGGCTACACCTTC
cdr3_aa: CASSTDREYGYTF

j_call: TRBJ2-2
clone_size: NA
v_call: TRBV6-6
d_call: NA
cdr3_nt: TGTGCCAGCAGTTACTCGGCTTGGAACACCGGGGAGCTGTTTTTT
cdr3_aa: CASSYSAWNTGELFF

j_call: TRBJ1-5
clone_size: NA
v_call: TRBV7-9
d_call: NA
cdr3_nt: TGTGCCAGCAGCTTAGGGCAAAATCAGCCCCAGCATTTT
cdr3_aa: CASSLGQNQPQHF

j_call: TRBJ2-5
clone_size: NA
v_call: TRBV27
d_call: TRBD1
cdr3_nt: TGTGCCAGCAGTTTGGGTGCAGGGGGCTGGGAGACCCAGTACTTC
cdr3_aa: CASSLGAGGWETQYF

j_call: TRBJ1-3
clone_size: NA
v_call: TRBV7-2
d_call: NA
cdr3_nt: TGTGCCAGCAGCTCGACGTACTCTGGAAACACCATATATTTT
cdr3_aa: CASSSTYSGNTIYF

j_call: TRBJ2-1
clone_size: NA
v_call: TRBV29-1
d_call: TRBD2
cdr3_nt: TGCAGCTCAAACCGCAGGACTAGCGGCTACAATGAGCAGTTCTTC
cdr3_aa: CSSNRRTSGYNEQFF

j_call: TRBJ2-1
clone_size: many
v_call: TRBV5-4
d_call: TRBD1
cdr3_nt: TGTGCCAGCGAAGTCAGGGGGCGGTTTAGCTCCTACAATGAGCAGTTCTTC
cdr3_aa: CASEVRGRFSSYNEQFF

j_call: TRBJ1-2
clone_size: NA
v_call: TRBV19
d_call: TRBD1
cdr3_nt: TGTGCCAGTAGGCAGGGGGGTTTTTATGGCTACACCTTC
cdr3_aa: CASRQGGFYGYTF

j_call: TRBJ1-5
clone_size: NA
v_call: TRBV5-1
d_call: TRBD1
cdr3_nt: TGCGCCAGCAGCTACGGACAGGGTGGGCAGCCCCAGCATTTT
cdr3_aa: CASSYGQGGQPQHF

j_call: TRBJ2-7
clone_size: NA
v_call: TRBV2
d_call: TRBD1
cdr3_nt: TGTGCCACCCGGGGACAGGGCTACGAGCAGTACTTC
cdr3_aa: CATRGQGYEQYF

j_call: TRBJ2-2
clone_size: NA
v_call: TRBV5-1
d_call: TRBD2
cdr3_nt: TGCGCCAGCAGCCCGACTAGCGGAGTCACCGGGGAGCTGTTTTTT
cdr3_aa: CASSPTSGVTGELFF

j_call: TRBJ1-1
clone_size: NA
v_call: TRBV16
d_call: NA
cdr3_nt: TGTGCCAGCAGCCGGCTCCGTACTCCCGCTGAAGCTTTCTTT
cdr3_aa: CASSRLRTPAEAFF

j_call: TRBJ2-2
clone_size: few
v_call: TRBV5-4
d_call: TRBD2
cdr3_nt: TGTGCCAGCAGCTTGAGTGGGACTAATTACGGGGAGCTGTTTTTT
cdr3_aa: CASSLSGTNYGELFF

j_call: TRBJ1-2
clone_size: NA
v_call: TRBV10-1
d_call: NA
cdr3_nt: TGCGCCAGCAGTGTGTCTCCGATCCCCTATGGCTACACCTTC
cdr3_aa: CASSVSPIPYGYTF

j_call: TRBJ2-3
clone_size: NA
v_call: TRBV13
d_call: NA
cdr3_nt: TGTGCCAGCAGCTTAAAGGACAGTCCTAGCACAGATACGCAGTATTTT
cdr3_aa: CASSLKDSPSTDTQYF

j_call: TRBJ2-1
clone_size: NA
v_call: TRBV7-8
d_call: TRBD2
cdr3_nt: TGTGCCAGCAGCACCCGGACTAGCGGGAGTTTCAATGAGCAGTTCTTC
cdr3_aa: CASSTRTSGSFNEQFF

j_call: TRBJ1-2
clone_size: NA
v_call: TRBV7-2
d_call: NA
cdr3_nt: TGTGCCAGCAGCTTAGGATGGTCGGATGGCTACACCTTC
cdr3_aa: CASSLGWSDGYTF

j_call: TRBJ2-7
clone_size: NA
v_call: TRBV6-5
d_call: NA
cdr3_nt: TGTGCCAGCAGCCGAGAGTACGAGCAGTACTTC
cdr3_aa: CASSREYEQYF

j_call: TRBJ1-1
clone_size: NA
v_call: TRBV7-9
d_call: NA
cdr3_nt: TGTGCCAGCAGCTTAGGAGGGTTGGACACTGAAGCTTTCTTT
cdr3_aa: CASSLGGLDTEAFF

j_call: TRBJ2-3
clone_size: once
v_call: TRBV6-1
d_call: TRBD2
cdr3_nt: TGTGCCAGCAGTGAAGGGACTAGCGGGAATGTGGCAGCTACGCAGTATTTT
cdr3_aa: CASSEGTSGNVAATQYF

j_call: TRBJ2-5
clone_size: once
v_call: TRBV15
d_call: NA
cdr3_nt: TGTGCCACCAGCAGCCTCAGGGAGAACCAAGAGACCCAGTACTTC
cdr3_aa: CATSSLRENQETQYF

j_call: TRBJ2-7
clone_size: NA
v_call: TRBV25-1
d_call: TRBD1
cdr3_nt: TGTGCCACCGCCGGGACAGCCTCCTACGAGCAGTACTTC
cdr3_aa: CATAGTASYEQYF

j_call: TRBJ1-1
clone_size: NA
v_call: TRBV29-1
d_call: NA
cdr3_nt: TGCAGCGCGACCAGGGTGGGAGAAGCTTTCTTT
cdr3_aa: CSATRVGEAFF

j_call: TRBJ1-1
clone_size: NA
v_call: TRBV20-1
d_call: NA
cdr3_nt: TGCAGTGCTAGGGCCACCACTGAAGCTTTCTTT
cdr3_aa: CSARATTEAFF

j_call: TRBJ2-5
clone_size: NA
v_call: TRBV10-2
d_call: TRBD2
cdr3_nt: TGCGCCAGCAGCGAAACGGGACTAGCGGGAGGACAAGAGACCCAGTACTTC
cdr3_aa: CASSETGLAGGQETQYF

j_call: TRBJ2-7
clone_size: NA
v_call: TRBV18
d_call: TRBD2
cdr3_nt: TGTGCCAGCTCACCGGCTAGCGGGGGTAACTACGAGCAGTACTTC
cdr3_aa: CASSPASGGNYEQYF

j_call: TRBJ1-1
clone_size: NA
v_call: TRBV18
d_call: NA
cdr3_nt: TGTGCCAGCTCAGAGCAGGACTTACAGAACACTGAAGCTTTCTTT
cdr3_aa: CASSEQDLQNTEAFF

j_call: TRBJ1-2
clone_size: once
v_call: TRBV2
d_call: NA
cdr3_nt: TGTGCCAGCAGTGAAACGATGGACATATCTAACTATGGCTACACCTTC
cdr3_aa: CASSETMDISNYGYTF

j_call: TRBJ2-1
clone_size: NA
v_call: TRBV30
d_call: NA
cdr3_nt: TGTGCCTGGAGTGAATGGGGGGATGAGCAGTTCTTC
cdr3_aa: CAWSEWGDEQFF

j_call: TRBJ2-1
clone_size: few
v_call: TRBV9
d_call: TRBD1
cdr3_nt: TGTGCCAGCAGCCCTGGACAGGGAAGCTACAATGAGCAGTTCTTC
cdr3_aa: CASSPGQGSYNEQFF

j_call: TRBJ1-2
clone_size: NA
v_call: TRBV11-2
d_call: NA
cdr3_nt: TGTGCCAGCAGCTTAGACCTCGGAAAAGGCTATGGCTACACCTTC
cdr3_aa: CASSLDLGKGYGYTF

j_call: TRBJ2-1
clone_size: NA
v_call: TRBV9
d_call: TRBD2
cdr3_nt: TGTGCCAGCAGCGTATTTCCACTAGCGGGAGTACATGAGCAGTTCTTC
cdr3_aa: CASSVFPLAGVHEQFF

j_call: TRBJ2-5
clone_size: NA
v_call: TRBV4-1
d_call: TRBD1
cdr3_nt: TGCGCCAGCAGCCAGGGCGGGACAGGGGCGGATCGAGGCCAGTACTTC
cdr3_aa: CASSQGGTGADRGQYF

j_call: TRBJ2-1
clone_size: NA
v_call: TRBV28
d_call: TRBD1
cdr3_nt: TGTGCCAGCAGTGCGTGGACAGGGGCCTACAATGAGCAGTTCTTC
cdr3_aa: CASSAWTGAYNEQFF

j_call: TRBJ2-7
clone_size: NA
v_call: TRBV2
d_call: TRBD2
cdr3_nt: TGTGCCAGCAGTGCTAGCGGACCACTCTACGAGCAGTACTTC
cdr3_aa: CASSASGPLYEQYF

j_call: TRBJ1-5
clone_size: NA
v_call: TRBV6-6
d_call: NA
cdr3_nt: TGTGCCAGCACCTCCGGGGGTATTCAGCCCCAGCATTTT
cdr3_aa: CASTSGGIQPQHF

j_call: TRBJ1-1
clone_size: NA
v_call: TRBV6-6
d_call: NA
cdr3_nt: TGTGCCAGCAGTTACTCGAGATACATGAACACTGAAGCTTTCTTT
cdr3_aa: CASSYSRYMNTEAFF

j_call: TRBJ1-2
clone_size: NA
v_call: TRBV7-8
d_call: NA
cdr3_nt: TGTGCCAGCAGCGTACGGACCGATAATAACTATGGCTACACCTTC
cdr3_aa: CASSVRTDNNYGYTF

j_call: TRBJ1-2
clone_size: NA
v_call: TRBV18
d_call: TRBD1
cdr3_nt: TGTGCCAGCTCCCTCGACAGGGCTAATGGCTACACCTTC
cdr3_aa: CASSLDRANGYTF

j_call: TRBJ1-2
clone_size: once
v_call: TRBV19
d_call: NA
cdr3_nt: TGTGCCAGTAGCCTTCGGGGCCAGTTATATGGCTACACCTTC
cdr3_aa: CASSLRGQLYGYTF

j_call: TRBJ1-1
clone_size: NA
v_call: TRBV30
d_call: NA
cdr3_nt: TGTGCTGCCGGGCCTACCAACACTGAAGCTTTCTTT
cdr3_aa: CAAGPTNTEAFF

j_call: TRBJ1-2
clone_size: few
v_call: TRBV29-1
d_call: NA
cdr3_nt: TGCAGCGTTATTTTCTCTAACTATGGCTACACCTTC
cdr3_aa: CSVIFSNYGYTF